The entry below describes one T cell receptor beta chain. This receptor's antigen is unknown. One base away there is no much larger clone; base qualities are not given. Collaborating institutions collected whole blood in K2EDTA tubes following their own protocols. For TCRbeta analysis, collaborators shipped samples in one of three forms: frozen whole blood, isolated PBMCs, or DNA extracted from either of those sample types. These data come from a study of blood T cell repertoires in COVID-19 (dated by TCRdb to about 2020). Turning to the overall study: Collaborator samples came from the United States, Italy and Spain and covered acute and convalescent phases of COVID-19. The dataset comprised deeply sampled blood TCRbeta repertoires from subjects exposed to, actively infected with, or recovered from COVID-19. Samples were obtained from the ongoing ImmuneRACE study (first 160 participants) and from about 1,300 subjects provided by 6 global collaborators. Where available, HLA class I and class II types were taken from metadata supplied by the sample provider and were not determined by assay-based typing. The repertoires were released in a freely available public database intended as a resource for research on the immune response to SARS-CoV-2. The material from the prospective study consisted of cDNA or gDNA derived from T cells, B-cell-depleted T cells, or PBMCs. Nearly every sample came with metadata listing a de-identified subject ID, COVID-19 status, age in years and sex. Study-level results and caveats: How much clinical and demographic metadata was included differed by source and by participant, and the metadata was provided uncurated.

Spanning cysteine to phenylalanine, the CDR3 consists of 15 amino acids. Kept here is only the CDR3 DNA, which spans 45 bases and is read in frame from base 1. Germline trimming: 4 bases from V, 5 bases from J; junction bases outside gene matches: 10. Via the germline V gene (reference sequence), CDR1 is GTSNPN and CDR2 SVGIG. TCRbeta CDR3 regions were amplified from genomic DNA by means of the immunoSEQ Assay, a bias-controlled multiplex PCR. The authors' pipeline ran thus. Within the assay, amplification of reference gene primers was used to estimate how many nucleated cells each sample contained. To quantify the absolute abundance of each unique TCRbeta CDR3 rearrangement, sequence reads were collapsed and filtered. For each sample, productive Simpson clonality was calculated as the square root of Simpson's diversity index over productive rearrangements. Here the immuneACCESS table is served through TCRdb, limited to in-frame sequences with V and J called. Missing clones are a known gap in these copies; in checked studies unresolved V genes cover under half, and the rest lacks a known reason. That table is the source of V, J and clone size, and D and trimming were worked out from the DNA. The sample profile shows 150,000 to 200,000 clones; about 87% of them were found once. 2.5% of the sample lies in the top ten.

The sequence came from a man aged 40-50 years with active or convalescent COVID-19. Material for sequencing was peripheral blood. In this chain, TRBV30 is recombined with TRBJ1-1; TRBD1 agrees with 10 junctional bases. The CDR3 loop reads CAWNDRGRLGTEAFF. The bases read TGTGCCTGGAACGACAGGGGGCGGTTGGGGACTGAAGCTTTCTTT.